Presented here are 8 T cell receptor beta chains from one specimen sequenced in a study of STAT3 mutations in large granular lymphocyte leukemia. Their cognate antigens are unknown. Here immunoSEQ multiplex PCR was the method, and the copy in TCRdb shows in-frame clones only, minus some. The data contain around 8,600 clones, around nine tenths of them seen just once; the ten biggest clones take up approximately 75%. Study-wide points: Every T-LGLL patient had at least one immunodominant TCRbeta clonotype.

Material: peripheral blood mononuclear cells. Every receptor here comes from a man older than 75 with T-cell large granular lymphocyte leukemia. Some clones in this sample may be carry-over from other donors' samples.

The chain couples TRBV29-1 to TRBJ1-4; TRBD1 is a possible D gene (6 bases). The CDR3 contains 14 residues. Germline V gene lookup returns CDR1 SQVTM and CDR2 ANQGSEA. V was clipped by 4 bases and J by 0 bases, with 9 bases between them. This CDR3 reads CSVAQGTTNEKLFF. For the CDR3, the DNA is TGCAGCGTTGCACAGGGAACAACTAATGAAAAACTGTTTTTT.

The chain recombines TRBV9 with TRBJ2-1, with D maybe TRBD2 (6 bases). Germline assignment: CDR1 SGDLS and CDR2 YYNGEE. This CDR3 contains 13 residues. Trimming took off 3 bases at V and 8 bases at J, with 12 bases between the two ends. The CDR3 nucleotides read TGTGCCAGCAGCGAAAGGACGGGGGATGAGCAGTTCTTC. It yields the protein CASSERTGDEQFF. Looking up the rest from reference TRBV9 and TRBJ2-1 gives the full variable domain: DSGVTQTPKHLITATGQRVTLRCSPRSGDLSVYWYQQSLDQGLQFLIQYYNGEERAKGNILERFSAQQFPDLHSELNLSSLELGDSALYFCASSERTGDEQFFGPGTRLTVL.

As DNA, the CDR3 is TGTGCCAGCAGTTACTCGATAGATCAGCGTGACACTGAAGCTTTCTTT. The encoded protein is CASSYSIDQRDTEAFF. This rearrangement joins TRBV6-5 to TRBJ1-1; D remains unclear. Trimming pared 0 bases from V and 3 bases from J, leaving 14 bases between. The CDR3 extends over 16 amino acids. Per the germline V gene, CDR1 is MNHEY and CDR2 is SVGAGI.

The V and J genes are TRBV20-1 and TRBJ1-1; D gene uncertain. In germline, CDR1 is DFQATT, CDR2 SNEGSKA (reference sequence). The CDR3 runs 10 residues. Deletions cut 3 bases from V and 6 bases from J, with 5 bases between. CDR3 sequence: CSARSAEAFF. CDR3 coding DNA: TGCAGTGCTAGGTCGGCTGAAGCTTTCTTT.

The sample holds one count of this clone. The V and J genes are TRBV5-4 and TRBJ2-3; either TRBD1 or TRBD2 may supply D (5 bases each). The germline V and J ends were trimmed by 0 bases and 0 bases, with 14 bases remaining between them. The CDR3 is 17 amino acids. CDR1 is SGHNT, CDR2 YYREEE, per germline (reference sequence). CDR3 sequence reads: CASSLGGASLSTDTQYF. CDR3 coding DNA: TGTGCCAGCAGCTTGGGTGGGGCTAGCCTTAGCACAGATACGCAGTATTTT.

The chain is built from TRBV18 and TRBJ2-2; 10 nucleotides match TRBD2. Per the germline V gene, CDR1 is KGHSH and CDR2 is LQKENI. Unmatched junction bases numbered 5, after V lost 4 bases and J lost 0 bases. This CDR3 spans 17 amino acids. For the CDR3, the DNA is TGTGCCAGCTCACAACTTGGGACTAGCGCGAACACCGGGGAGCTGTTTTTT. Amino acids: CASSQLGTSANTGELFF. Complete variable domain (other parts from reference TRBV18 and TRBJ2-2): NAGVMQNPRHLVRRRGQEARLRCSPMKGHSHVYWYRQLPEEGLKFMVYLQKENIIDESGMPKERFSAEFPKEGPSILRIQQVVRGDSAAYFCASSQLGTSANTGELFFGEGSRLTVL.

This chain connects TRBV5-6 to TRBJ1-5; no reliable D call. Germline V gene sequence: CDR1 SGHDT, CDR2 YYEEEE. This CDR3 region has 16 residues. V was shortened by 1 base and J by 4 bases, with 15 bases between the two germline ends. As DNA, the CDR3 is TGTGCCAGCAGCTTGAACACCGGGCGATCAAATCAGCCCCAGCATTTT. Translated: CASSLNTGRSNQPQHF.

V gene TRBV30 combines with J gene TRBJ1-3, with unresolved D. Germline CDR1 is GTSNPN and CDR2 is SVGIG (reference sequence). The germline V and J ends were trimmed by 0 bases and 1 base, with 16 bases remaining between them. CDR3 size: 17 residues. CDR3 amino acids: CAWSVQGAGHSGNTIYF. The CDR3 DNA is TGTGCCTGGAGTGTACAAGGCGCAGGTCATTCTGGAAACACCATATATTTT.